This T cell receptor (beta chain) came from a study of early T cells in non-severe SARS-CoV-2 infection. Study-level background: The authors sequenced bulk RNA from unsorted whole blood, leaving chains unpaired.

The CDR3 totals 11 residues. Germline lookup yields CDR1 LNHDA and CDR2 SQIVND (reference sequence). Trimming shortened V by 7 bases and J by 4 bases, and 5 bases separated the two germline ends. Unique molecular identifiers (one per individual cDNA molecule) were attached. TCRdb re-called the 5' RACE reads through MiXCR, storing one row per CDR3 protein. The sample holds some 50,000 distinct CDR3 sequences, approximately 4.1% seen once. What was sequenced was whole blood. The sequence was collected from an adult who was a healthcare worker with PCR-confirmed SARS-CoV-2 infection or an uninfected control (not recorded which). The gene calls are TRBV19 and TRBJ2-1; the D is unclear. This CDR3 is CASTAYNEQFF. The CDR3 region has the DNA TGTGCCAGTACAGCATACAATGAGCAGTTCTTC. Using reference TRBV19 and TRBJ2-1 for the parts outside the CDR3, the full variable domain is DGGITQSPKYLFRKEGQNVTLSCEQNLNHDAMYWYRQDPGQGLRLIYYSQIVNDFQKGDIAEGYSVSREKKESFPLTVTSAQKNPTAFYLCASTAYNEQFFGPGTRLTVL.